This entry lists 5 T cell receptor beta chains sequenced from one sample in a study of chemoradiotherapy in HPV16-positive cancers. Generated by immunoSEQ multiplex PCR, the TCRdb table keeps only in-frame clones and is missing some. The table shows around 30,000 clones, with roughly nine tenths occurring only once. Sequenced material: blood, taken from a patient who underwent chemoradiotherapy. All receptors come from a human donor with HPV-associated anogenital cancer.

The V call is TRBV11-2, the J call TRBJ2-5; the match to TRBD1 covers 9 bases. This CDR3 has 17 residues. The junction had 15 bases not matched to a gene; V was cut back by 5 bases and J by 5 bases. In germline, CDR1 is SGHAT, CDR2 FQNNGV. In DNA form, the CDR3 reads TGTGCCAGCAGCCCCGGACAGGGGAGGGTGAGATATGAGACCCAGTACTTC. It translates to CASSPGQGRVRYETQYF.

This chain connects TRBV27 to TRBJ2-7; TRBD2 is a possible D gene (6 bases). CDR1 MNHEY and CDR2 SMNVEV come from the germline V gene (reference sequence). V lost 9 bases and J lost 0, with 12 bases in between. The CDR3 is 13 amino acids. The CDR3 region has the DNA TGTGCCAGTGGGACTGACCCCTCCTACGAGCAGTACTTC. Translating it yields CASGTDPSYEQYF.

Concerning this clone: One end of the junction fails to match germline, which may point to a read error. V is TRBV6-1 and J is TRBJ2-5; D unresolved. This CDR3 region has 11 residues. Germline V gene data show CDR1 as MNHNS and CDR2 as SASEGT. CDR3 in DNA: TGTGCCAGCAGTGAAGCGCTAGTGTTAGACTTC. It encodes CASSEALVLDF.

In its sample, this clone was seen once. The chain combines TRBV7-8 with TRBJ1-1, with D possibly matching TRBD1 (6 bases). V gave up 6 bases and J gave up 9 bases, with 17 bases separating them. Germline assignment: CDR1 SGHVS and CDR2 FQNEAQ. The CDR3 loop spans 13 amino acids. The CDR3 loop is CASSQARGGKAFF. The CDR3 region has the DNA TGTGCCAGCAGTCAAGCACGGGGGGGCAAAGCTTTCTTT.

The CDR3 coding sequence is TGCAGCGTTGCAGCGTTTGGGGAGACCCAGTACTTC. Protein product: CSVAAFGETQYF. The V call is TRBV29-1, the J call TRBJ2-5; no clear D gene. Trimming cost V 4 bases and J 5 bases, with 11 bases left between them. The CDR3 is 12 amino acids. Germline assignment: CDR1 SQVTM and CDR2 ANQGSEA. The full variable domain, completed using reference TRBV29-1 and TRBJ2-5, is SAVISQKPSRDICQRGTSLTIQCQVDSQVTMMFWYRQQPGQSLTLIATANQGSEATYESGFVIDKFPISRPNLTFSTLTVSNMSPEDSSIYLCSVAAFGETQYFGPGTRLLVL.